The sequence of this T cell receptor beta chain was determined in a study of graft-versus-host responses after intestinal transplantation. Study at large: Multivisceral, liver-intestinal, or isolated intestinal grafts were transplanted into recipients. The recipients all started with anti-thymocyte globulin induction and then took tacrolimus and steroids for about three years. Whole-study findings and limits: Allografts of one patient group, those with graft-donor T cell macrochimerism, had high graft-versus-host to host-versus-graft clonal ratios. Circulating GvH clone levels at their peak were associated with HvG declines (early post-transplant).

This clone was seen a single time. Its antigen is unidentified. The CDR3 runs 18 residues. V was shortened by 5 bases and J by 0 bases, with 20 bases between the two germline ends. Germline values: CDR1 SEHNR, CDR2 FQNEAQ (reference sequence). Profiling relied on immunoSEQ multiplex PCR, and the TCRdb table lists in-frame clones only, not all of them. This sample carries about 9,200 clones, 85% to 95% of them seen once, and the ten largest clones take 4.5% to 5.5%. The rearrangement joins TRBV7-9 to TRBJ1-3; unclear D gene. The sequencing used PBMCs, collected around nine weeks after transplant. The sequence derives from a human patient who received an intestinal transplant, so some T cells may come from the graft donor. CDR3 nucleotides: TGTGCCAGCAGCCCCCCTAGAGGGAGAAGCAGCTCTGGAAACACCATATATTTT. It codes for CASSPPRGRSSSGNTIYF.